The clone carrying this T cell receptor (beta chain) was seen many times. This record belongs to a study of CD8 T cells in ankylosing spondylitis. Construction of TCR beta libraries was performed using quantitative 5'-RACE with molecular barcodes. TCRdb ran MiXCR on the 5' RACE reads and lists one entry per CDR3 protein. The sample has roughly 250,000 distinct CDR3 sequences; around 9.1% are singletons. With 1 base clipped from V and 9 bases from J, the junction kept 11 bases outside the gene matches. There are 16 residues in the CDR3. In germline, CDR1 is LGHNA, CDR2 YNFKEQ. The sequenced sample consisted of blood, either unsorted or a sorted T cell fraction (not recorded which). This chain connects TRBV4-2 to TRBJ2-3; 9 bases agree with TRBD2. This receptor was identified in a male donor with ankylosing spondylitis or in good health (not recorded which). CDR3 DNA sequence: TGTGCCAGCAGCCAAGGCTTGGGACTAGCCTCATTGACGCAGTATTTT. This gives the protein CASSQGLGLASLTQYF.